What follows describes a single T cell receptor beta chain. This entry belongs to a study of control samples from healthy donors and cancer patients. Only in-frame clones appear in the TCRdb table, and some are missing; sequencing was by immunoSEQ multiplex PCR. The table lists about 79,000 clones, 93% of them singletons. This CDR3 comprises 13 residues. Germline V CDR1 and CDR2: KGHSH, LQKENI. V lost 4 bases to trimming and J lost 6 bases, with 10 bases between them. The sequence derives from a woman aged 40 to 55 with lung cancer. This chain links TRBV18 with TRBJ1-5; D unclear. Source material: PBMCs. CDR3 loop: CASSRSDIQPQHF. In nucleotides, the CDR3 is TGTGCCAGCTCACGAAGTGATATTCAGCCCCAGCATTTT.